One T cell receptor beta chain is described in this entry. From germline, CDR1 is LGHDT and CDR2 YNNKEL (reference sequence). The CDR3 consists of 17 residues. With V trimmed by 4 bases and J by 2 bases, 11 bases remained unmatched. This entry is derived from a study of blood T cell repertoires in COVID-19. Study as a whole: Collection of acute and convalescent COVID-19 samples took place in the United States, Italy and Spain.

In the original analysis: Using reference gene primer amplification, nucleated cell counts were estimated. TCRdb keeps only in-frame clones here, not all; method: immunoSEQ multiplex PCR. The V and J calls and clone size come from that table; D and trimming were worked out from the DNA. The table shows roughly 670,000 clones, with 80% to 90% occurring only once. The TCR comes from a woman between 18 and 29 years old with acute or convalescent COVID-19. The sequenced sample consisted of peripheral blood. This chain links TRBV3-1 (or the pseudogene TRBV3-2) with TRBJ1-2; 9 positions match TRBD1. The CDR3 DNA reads TGTGCCAGCAGCCTTTCGGCCCGGACAGGGGACAACTATGGCTACACCTTC. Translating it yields CASSLSARTGDNYGYTF.